A selection of T cell receptor beta chains follows, all from one sample in a study of T cell responses to AZD1222 COVID-19 vaccine. Data came from immunoSEQ multiplex PCR; TCRdb stores just in-frame clones and leaves some out. The sample yields fewer than 120,000 clones, about 87% seen once. This material consisted of peripheral blood, taken on day 0 of AZD1222 vaccination. These receptor sequences come from an adult in good health. The CDR3 runs from the conserved cysteine through the conserved F or W. Size tells how often a clone was seen (once, few, many) or the class of an expanded clone, and some rows leave it out.

abundance: -; v_gene: TRBV5-1; CDR3aa: CASSLDLGGNTEAFF
abundance: -; v_gene: TRBV12-3/TRBV12-4; CDR3aa: CASSLRTDGYTF
abundance: -; v_gene: TRBV18; CDR3aa: CASSHRGQGAGETQYF
abundance: -; v_gene: TRBV7-9; CDR3aa: CASSPPGGTVDYGYTF
abundance: -; v_gene: TRBV6-5; CDR3aa: CASSSPRGNMNTEAFF
abundance: -; v_gene: TRBV19; CDR3aa: CASSLDRLHPGANVLTF
abundance: -; v_gene: TRBV2; CDR3aa: CATEAQGASYEQYF
abundance: -; v_gene: TRBV3-1/TRBV3-2; CDR3aa: CASSQGGREWRETQYF
abundance: once; v_gene: TRBV4-1; CDR3aa: CASSQPISGGATDTQYF
abundance: once; v_gene: TRBV4-1; CDR3aa: CASSQETGPYEQYF
abundance: -; v_gene: TRBV25-1; CDR3aa: CASGMGAGQPQHF
abundance: -; v_gene: TRBV6-1; CDR3aa: CASSEVRLQYF
abundance: -; v_gene: TRBV5-1; CDR3aa: CASSFGQGHYGYTF
abundance: -; v_gene: TRBV27; CDR3aa: CASSRVGTSGSYEQYF
abundance: once; v_gene: TRBV24-1; CDR3aa: CATSDRPRGAGGKDEQFF
abundance: few; v_gene: TRBV3-1/TRBV3-2; CDR3aa: CASSLGTASGRYGYTF
abundance: once; v_gene: TRBV5-1; CDR3aa: CASSSSMGNEQFF
abundance: once; v_gene: TRBV5-1; CDR3aa: CASSFQGVGTDTQYF
abundance: -; v_gene: TRBV19; CDR3aa: CASSIGSYSNQPQHF
abundance: -; v_gene: TRBV25-1; CDR3aa: CASTGYSNQPQHF
abundance: -; v_gene: TRBV24-1; CDR3aa: CATSPEGNTIYF
abundance: -; v_gene: TRBV5-1; CDR3aa: CASSPGTSGAAYEQYF
abundance: -; v_gene: TRBV29-1; CDR3aa: CSVETGVFNEQFF
abundance: -; v_gene: TRBV7-9; CDR3aa: CASSLGVVRRGDTEAFF
abundance: -; v_gene: TRBV5-1; CDR3aa: CASSFVGGSTGELFF
abundance: -; v_gene: TRBV11-3; CDR3aa: CASSLSYLGGEAFF
abundance: -; v_gene: TRBV20-1; CDR3aa: CSVTRSYEQYF
abundance: -; v_gene: TRBV10-1; CDR3aa: CASSESGVSEAFF
abundance: -; v_gene: TRBV9; CDR3aa: CASSAPPGGNTEAFF
abundance: -; v_gene: TRBV4-1; CDR3aa: CASSQIRLSRGGDGYTF
abundance: -; v_gene: TRBV10-3; CDR3aa: CAISESGKGFNEQFF
abundance: -; v_gene: TRBV18; CDR3aa: CASSPQSTEAFF
abundance: -; v_gene: TRBV29-1; CDR3aa: CSVEDPRSTGEQYF
abundance: -; v_gene: TRBV19; CDR3aa: CASSKQTSGNYEQYF
abundance: -; v_gene: TRBV7-6; CDR3aa: CASSQQFHGTEAFF
abundance: -; v_gene: TRBV19; CDR3aa: CASMGGRMNTEAFF
abundance: -; v_gene: TRBV9; CDR3aa: CASTKRSDLNYGYTF
abundance: few; v_gene: TRBV7-2; CDR3aa: CASSLATGDGYTF
abundance: -; v_gene: TRBV6-6; CDR3aa: CASSPTSVRTGSTEAFF
abundance: -; v_gene: TRBV2; CDR3aa: CASTRLAGGYEQYF
abundance: once; v_gene: TRBV15; CDR3aa: CATSRGVGISNQPQHF
abundance: -; v_gene: TRBV6-5; CDR3aa: CASTRDPKNTEAFF
abundance: -; v_gene: TRBV7-9; CDR3aa: CASSSGTATNEKLFF
abundance: -; v_gene: TRBV6-6; CDR3aa: CASSSGKGINQPQHF
abundance: -; v_gene: TRBV13; CDR3aa: CASSLEGTSRYNEQFF
abundance: -; v_gene: TRBV24-1; CDR3aa: CATSPGQGVPNEPTDTQYF